This T cell receptor (beta chain) was observed in a study of blood T cell repertoires in COVID-19. In the study overall: The analysed material was cDNA or gDNA that came from T cells, B-cell-depleted T cells, or PBMCs.

In the authors' workflow: Reference gene primer amplification yielded estimated nucleated cell counts. Sequenced by immunoSEQ multiplex PCR; TCRdb stores in-frame clones only, minus some. The V and J calls and the clone size are those of that table, but D and trimming were determined from the DNA. Of around 700,000 clones listed, 75% to 90% are singletons. V was trimmed by 3 bases and J by 5 bases, leaving 9 bases between them. Germline V gives CDR1 KGHDR, CDR2 SFDVKD. The CDR3 is made up of 13 amino acids. The source material was peripheral blood. This receptor was identified in a woman younger than 30 with acute or convalescent COVID-19. The chain carries TRBV24-1 and TRBJ1-2; D is perhaps TRBD1 (5 bases). CDR3 sequence reads: CATSDPGSYGYTF. In nucleotides, the CDR3 is TGTGCCACCAGTGATCCAGGGTCTTATGGCTACACCTTC.